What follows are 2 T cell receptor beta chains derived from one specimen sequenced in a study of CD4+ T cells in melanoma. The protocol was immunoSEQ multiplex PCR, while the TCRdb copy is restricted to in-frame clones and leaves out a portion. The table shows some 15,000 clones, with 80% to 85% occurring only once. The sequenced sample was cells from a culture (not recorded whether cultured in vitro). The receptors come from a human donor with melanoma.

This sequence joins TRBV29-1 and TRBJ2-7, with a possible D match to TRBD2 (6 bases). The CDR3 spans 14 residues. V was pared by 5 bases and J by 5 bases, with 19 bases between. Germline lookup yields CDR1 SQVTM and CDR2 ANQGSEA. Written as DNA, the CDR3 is TGCAGCGTTCAGGGCGGCAGGGAGGTAGACGAGCAGTACTTC. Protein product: CSVQGGREVDEQYF.

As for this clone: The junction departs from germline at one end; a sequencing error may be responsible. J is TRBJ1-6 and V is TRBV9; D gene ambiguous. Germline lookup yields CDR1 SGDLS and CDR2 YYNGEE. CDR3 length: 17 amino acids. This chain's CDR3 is CASSVGIQRTYNSPLHF. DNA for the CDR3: TGTGCGAGCAGCGTAGGGATTCAACGGACCTATAATTCACCCCTCCACTTT.